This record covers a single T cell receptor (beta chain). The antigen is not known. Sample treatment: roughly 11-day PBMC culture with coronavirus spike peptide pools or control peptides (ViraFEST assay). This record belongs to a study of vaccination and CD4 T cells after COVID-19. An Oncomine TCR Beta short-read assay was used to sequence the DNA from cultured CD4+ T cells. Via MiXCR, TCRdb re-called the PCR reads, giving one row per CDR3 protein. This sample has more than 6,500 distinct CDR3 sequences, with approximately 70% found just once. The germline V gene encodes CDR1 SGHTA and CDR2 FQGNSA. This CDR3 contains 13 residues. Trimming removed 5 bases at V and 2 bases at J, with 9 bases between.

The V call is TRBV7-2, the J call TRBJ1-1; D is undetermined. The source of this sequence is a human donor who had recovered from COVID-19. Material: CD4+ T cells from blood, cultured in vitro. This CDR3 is CASSLATNTEAFF. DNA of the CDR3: TGTGCCAGCAGCCTTGCAACAAACACTGAAGCTTTCTTT.